A selection of T cell receptor beta chains follows, all from one sample in a study of blood T cell repertoires in COVID-19. Clones were sequenced by immunoSEQ multiplex PCR, and TCRdb holds only the in-frame ones, with some missing. The sample records approximately 170,000 clones, roughly 80% being singletons. The sample taken for sequencing was PBMCs or T cells enriched from blood (not recorded which). These receptors were taken from a woman aged 45-65 years who had recovered from COVID-19. The CDR3 runs from the conserved cysteine through the conserved F or W. The order of the fields is clone size, D gene, V gene, CDR3 protein. The D gene is left open where the match is weak. Only some rows state a clone size, as once, few, many or a class for expanded clones.

>-|-|TRBV7-9
CASSLRGGYNSPLHF
>-|TRBD1|TRBV9
CASSGIRTGLHGYTF
>-|TRBD2|TRBV20-1
CSASPRGGGRGDEQFF
>few|-|TRBV9
CASSVGRENLYGYTF
>-|TRBD1|TRBV7-2
CASSNRQGRGGYTF
>-|-|TRBV11-2
CASSFEGGATDTQYF
>once|-|TRBV10-3
CAINNSTSAKNIQYF
>-|-|TRBV5-1
CASSFTGNTIYF
>-|-|TRBV7-2
CASSLALGPTEAFF
>-|-|TRBV29-1
CSVVQNEKLFF